This T cell receptor beta chain was captured by sequencing in a study of response to subunit inactivated influenza vaccine. Study findings and constraints: Authors suggested seasonal influenza vaccinations each recruit few new T cells.

There are a few counts of this clonotype. Its target is unknown. Germline values: CDR1 SGHTA, CDR2 FQGNSA. Trimming cost V 8 bases and J 7 bases, with 8 bases left between them. CDR3 length: 11 amino acids. TCRdb re-called the RT-PCR reads through MiXCR, storing one row per CDR3 protein. The sample yields more than 400,000 distinct CDR3 sequences, approximately 11% seen once. Specimen: PBMCs from blood, collected about 40 days after vaccination. This receptor was obtained from a man over 45 who received an inactivated influenza vaccine. This chain connects TRBV7-2 to TRBJ2-2, with D unresolved. CDR3 sequence: CASYELGELFF. The CDR3 bases are TGTGCCAGCTACGAGCTCGGGGAGCTGTTTTTT. The full variable domain, completed using reference TRBV7-2 and TRBJ2-2, is GAGVSQSPSNKVTEKGKDVELRCDPISGHTALYWYRQSLGQGLEFLIYFQGNSAPDKSGLPSDRFSAERTGGSVSTLTIQRTQQEDSAVYLCASYELGELFFGEGSRLTVL.